This T cell receptor (beta chain) was sequenced during a study of shared clonotypes between healthy human individuals. Study summary: Each donor's CD8 memory used one plate, CD8 naive two, each CD4 subset three.

Naivety among CD8 cells was defined by CD45RO negativity and positive CCR7 selection, thereby excluding terminally differentiated effector memory CD45RA+ cells. Regarding the study as a whole: Sequencing of the sorted subsets was shown by rarefaction to be incomplete despite large depth. Around 4.7% of naive CD4 clonotypes were shared across a handful of donors.

In the case of this clone: What it binds is not known.

In the source study's methods: ImmunoSEQ gave junction-only sequences without quality scores, so filtering differed. The repertoire was sequenced with immunoSEQ multiplex PCR; TCRdb's copy has only in-frame clones and lacks some. From that table come the V and J calls and clone size; the DNA was used to work out D and trimming. The sample lists hundreds of thousands of clones, 85% to 95% occurring once. Trimming took 6 bases from V and 5 from J, leaving 10 bases between them. The CDR3 totals 12 residues. Germline assignment: CDR1 MNHEY and CDR2 SMNVEV (reference sequence). V gene TRBV27 combines with J gene TRBJ1-2, with a tentative D call TRBD1 (5 bases). This clonotype originated in a woman aged 25 to 39 in good health. Sequencing was done on a sample of naive CD8+ T cells sorted from blood. In nucleotides, the CDR3 is TGTGCCAGCAGCCCTCAGGGTTATGGCTACACCTTC. Amino acid sequence: CASSPQGYGYTF.